This TCR beta chain was identified in a study of shared clonotypes between healthy human individuals (dated by TCRdb to 2020 to 2022). In terms of the full investigation: The cohort comprised two women and three men aged 18 to 49 years. For each donor, CD4 naive and CD4 memory were each run on three plates, CD8 naive on two plates, and CD8 memory on one plate. To increase sequencing depth and limit assay-specific biases, TCR repertoire library preparation and sequencing were carried out by different laboratories using diverse techniques. Leukapheresis yielded between about 0.94 and 10 billion PBMCs per donor. To estimate repertoire size and how much clonotype sharing occurs between individuals, the study deeply sequenced the blood TCR repertoires of five healthy adults. General study outcomes and caveats: Sampling was restricted to blood, and TCR repertoires in tissue are likely to differ from TCR repertoires in blood. Even with the large sequencing depth, rarefaction of the sorted-subset datasets indicated that sequencing was incomplete. Because the study included only a small number of donors, the genetic and exposure-history diversity represented was limited. Compared with non-shared clonotypes, clonotypes shared by all four sorted-subset donors had higher generation probabilities. Based on pairwise subsampling, the degree of clonotype sharing among donors was expected to be affected by sequencing depth. About 5% of naive CD4, more than 3% of naive CD8, 2.3% of memory CD4, and 0.35% to 0.5% of memory CD8 clonotypes were shared across a handful of donors. Naive subsets generally had larger estimated clonotype richness than memory subsets.

Using the deep immunoSEQ assay, multiplex PCR amplified TCR CDR3 regions from genomic DNA. Genomic DNA extracted from each cell subset was distributed evenly over all wells of several immunoSEQ 96-well plates, and each plate served as one replicate. For sorted subsets, 150 to 250 ng genomic DNA, equal to 25,000 to 35,000 T cell genomes, was loaded into each replicate PCR. Purified libraries were quantified with a Qubit 3.0 fluorometer, sized on a Bioanalyzer 2100, and re-quantified with the KAPA Library Quantification kit. A separate single-read 150-cycle Illumina NextSeq 550 flow cell was used to sequence each immunoSEQ 96-well plate. The study's processing was this. Because the immunoSEQ output held only junctional sequences and lacked quality scores, the filtering could not match the filtering applied to full-length reads. Sequences were annotated with PyIR, a Python wrapper for IgBLAST v1.9, and V/J genes and CDR3 were assigned using IMGT germline references. Reads were removed for weak V/J assignments (E-value above 1e-6), missing CDR3, stop codons, out-of-frame junctions, or ambiguous translated residues. V3J clonotypes were defined as sequences sharing the same inferred V gene, J gene, and CDR3 amino acid sequence. Percentage overlap between repertoires was computed as shared unique clonotypes divided by the size of the smaller repertoire. Three approaches were used to assess repertoire richness: RTK rarefaction, the Chao1 estimator, and Recon v2.1 estimates of unobserved clonotypes. Generation probabilities were computed with OLGA for all TCRbeta clonotypes obtained by the gDNA method from a few donors. This is the immuneACCESS table as TCRdb keeps it, with only in-frame sequences that have V and J called. A part of the clones is gone; compared with another copy, unresolved V genes explain less than half, and the rest is unexplained. That table gives V, J and clone size, and the DNA gave D and trimming. The sample profile shows about 980,000 clones; over 75% of them were found once. About 1.5% of the sample comes from the top ten.

The donors were healthy, HIV-negative adults who had no recently reported acute infections or vaccinations. All donors were Caucasian adults living in Nashville, Tennessee, USA. CD4+ T cells were enriched by magnetic negative selection; naive cells were then positively selected on CD45RA, and the negative fraction formed the memory subset. Blood was collected by leukapheresis, and PBMCs were isolated by Ficoll-Histopaque density gradient centrifugation and then cryopreserved in liquid nitrogen vapor phase. Analytical flow cytometry was used to check the purity and quantity of each magnetically sorted T cell population. Genomic DNA was isolated from each sorted fraction and quantified by UV absorbance on a Nanodrop 2000c. The germline ends are 15 bases apart after V is trimmed by 4 bases and J by 3 bases. From a lookup of the germline V gene, CDR1 and CDR2 are MNHNS and SASEGT. Measured from the cysteine to the phenylalanine, the CDR3 is 16 residues long. Only the CDR3 region is kept as DNA, spanning 48 bases read in frame from base 1.

On this clone: Its antigen remains unidentified. No base-level quality is on record; no much larger clone is a single base apart.

Sequencing was done on a sample of memory CD4+ T cells sorted from blood. The cell subset or site label for this specimen denotes: CD45RA-negative fraction. The TCR originated in a man aged 18 to 35 in good health. The chain uses TRBV6-1 and TRBJ1-4; 6 matching bases give a weak D call of TRBD1. The CDR3 has the sequence CASSGGGTGSNEKLFF. The sequenced DNA: TGTGCCAGCAGTGGAGGGGGGACGGGTTCTAATGAAAAACTGTTTTTT.